This is a list of T cell receptor beta chains from one sample in a study of beta chain features in type 1 diabetes. The method was immunoSEQ multiplex PCR; TCRdb's version includes in-frame clones alone and lacks a portion of them. The repertoire has about 220,000 clones, approximately 10% of them found once; the top ten carry 1% to 1.5%. The sequenced sample was central memory CD4+ T cells from blood. All receptors come from a young man in good health. CDR3s include the opening cysteine and the closing phenylalanine or tryptophan. A D gene is named only where the DNA matches it firmly. Clone size appears in some rows only: once, few, many, or a class for an expanded clone.

>TRBV29-1|few|TRBJ2-3|.
CSVGLGRALRTDTQYF
TGCAGCGTTGGATTGGGCAGGGCACTGCGGACAGATACGCAGTATTTT
>TRBV4-2|.|TRBJ2-7|.
CASSQAVNYEQYF
TGTGCCAGCAGCCAAGCCGTAAACTACGAGCAGTACTTC
>TRBV23-1|.|TRBJ2-1|TRBD2
CASSQSSAGGPHEQFF
TGCGCCAGCAGTCAATCAAGCGCGGGAGGGCCACATGAGCAGTTCTTC
>TRBV5-1|.|TRBJ2-5|.
CASSLAQPQETQYF
TGCGCCAGCAGCTTGGCCCAACCCCAAGAGACCCAGTACTTC
>TRBV5-6|.|TRBJ2-1|.
CASSSTKGSYNEQFF
TGTGCCAGCAGCTCGACTAAAGGCTCCTACAATGAGCAGTTCTTC
>TRBV4-2|.|TRBJ2-3|.
CASSLDSLSTDTQYF
TGTGCCAGCAGCTTGGACAGCCTTAGCACAGATACGCAGTATTTT
>TRBV30|.|TRBJ1-1|.
CAWRGMNTEAFF
TGTGCATGGAGGGGAATGAACACTGAAGCTTTCTTT
>TRBV7-2|.|TRBJ1-1|.
CASSYTWDTEAFF
TGTGCCAGCAGCTACACCTGGGACACTGAAGCTTTCTTT
>TRBV25-1|few|TRBJ1-4|.
CASSEDRTGGEKLFF
TGTGCCAGCAGTGAAGATAGGACCGGCGGTGAAAAACTGTTTTTT
>TRBV5-1|.|TRBJ2-5|TRBD2
CASSLVLAGGPQETQYF
TGCGCCAGCAGCTTGGTCCTAGCGGGAGGGCCCCAAGAGACCCAGTACTTC
>TRBV27|few|TRBJ2-7|TRBD1
CASSSTWDRVRSYEQYF
TGTGCCAGCAGTTCAACTTGGGACAGGGTGAGATCCTACGAGCAGTACTTC
>TRBV29-1|.|TRBJ1-1|.
CSAETLSNTEAFF
TGCAGCGCAGAGACCCTTTCGAACACTGAAGCTTTCTTT
>TRBV21-1|.|TRBJ1-4|.
CASSDRDRDSEKLFF
TGTGCCAGCAGCGACCGGGACAGGGACTCTGAAAAACTGTTTTTT
>TRBV9|many|TRBJ2-7|TRBD2
CASSPRLATYEQYF
TGTGCCAGCAGCCCTAGACTAGCCACCTACGAGCAGTACTTC
>TRBV7-2|.|TRBJ1-2|.
CASSHGTRGRTTNYGYTF
TGTGCCAGCAGCCACGGGACACGGGGGCGAACCACTAACTATGGCTACACCTTC
>TRBV5-1|many|TRBJ2-1|TRBD2
CASSFTSGRGNEQFF
TGCGCCAGCAGCTTCACTAGCGGGAGGGGCAATGAGCAGTTCTTC
>TRBV30|.|TRBJ2-2|.
CAWSVPGSGELFF
TGTGCCTGGAGTGTACCAGGGTCGGGGGAGCTGTTTTTT
>TRBV30|few|TRBJ2-5|TRBD2
CAWSVGGRAETQYF
TGTGCCTGGAGTGTCGGCGGGAGGGCTGAGACCCAGTACTTC
>TRBV25-1|many|TRBJ2-4|.
CASSESDRNIQYF
TGTGCCAGCAGTGAATCTGACAGAAACATTCAGTACTTC
>TRBV30|few|TRBJ1-2|TRBD1
CAWSADRVRDYGYTF
TGTGCCTGGAGTGCTGACAGGGTTAGGGACTATGGCTACACCTTC
>TRBV2|few|TRBJ2-5|.
CASSGPPGRTQYF
TGTGCCAGCAGTGGCCCCCCCGGTAGGACCCAGTACTTC
>TRBV30|few|TRBJ2-5|.
CAWARAGNVAQYF
TGTGCCTGGGCAAGGGCAGGGAATGTGGCCCAGTACTTC
>TRBV27|.|TRBJ1-2|.
CASSQTAGGGRSYTF
TGTGCCAGCAGTCAAACCGCCGGGGGAGGGAGGAGCTACACCTTC
>TRBV14|.|TRBJ2-1|.
CASSLGNYNEQFF
TGTGCCAGCAGCTTGGGGAACTACAATGAGCAGTTCTTC
>TRBV11-2|.|TRBJ2-1|.
CASSRRAGSYNEQFF
TGTGCCAGCAGTCGTAGAGCGGGTTCCTACAATGAGCAGTTCTTC
>TRBV6-1|.|TRBJ2-7|.
CASLAPRLRGEQYF
TGTGCCAGCCTCGCCCCCCGGCTGAGGGGCGAGCAGTACTTC
>TRBV7-2|few|TRBJ2-7|TRBD2
CASSWDYSSYEQYF
TGTGCCAGCAGCTGGGACTACAGCTCCTACGAGCAGTACTTC
>TRBV2|.|TRBJ2-1|TRBD2
CASSVIAGVDEQFF
TGTGCCAGCAGTGTAATAGCGGGAGTCGATGAGCAGTTCTTC
>TRBV13|few|TRBJ2-3|TRBD2
CASSKVAGLTDTQYF
TGTGCCAGCAGCAAAGTAGCGGGGCTCACAGATACGCAGTATTTT
>TRBV10-2|.|TRBJ2-1|TRBD2
CASSSGTSGNNEQFF
TGCGCCAGCAGTTCCGGGACTAGCGGAAACAATGAGCAGTTCTTC
>TRBV7-2|few|TRBJ2-3|TRBD2
CASSLLAGMFTDTQYF
TGTGCCAGCAGCTTATTAGCGGGAATGTTCACAGATACGCAGTATTTT
>TRBV14|.|TRBJ2-3|TRBD1
CASSQNRGLSPDTQYF
TGTGCCAGCAGCCAAAACAGGGGCCTCAGCCCAGATACGCAGTATTTT
>TRBV6-6|.|TRBJ1-5|.
CASSYLDSNQPQHF
TGTGCCAGCAGTTACTTAGACAGCAATCAGCCCCAGCATTTT
>TRBV7-9|few|TRBJ2-5|.
CASRSGPGRSETQYF
TGTGCCAGCAGATCGGGGCCTGGTCGGTCGGAGACCCAGTACTTC
>TRBV9|few|TRBJ2-2|.
CASSVGLGNTGELFF
TGTGCCAGCAGCGTAGGATTGGGAAACACCGGGGAGCTGTTTTTT
>TRBV5-1|.|TRBJ2-7|.
CASSLDEGTRNEQYF
TGCGCCAGCAGCTTGGACGAGGGAACAAGGAACGAGCAGTACTTC
>TRBV6-1|.|TRBJ2-1|.
CASIGGANNEQFF
TGTGCCAGCATCGGGGGCGCCAACAATGAGCAGTTCTTC
>TRBV2|.|TRBJ2-3|TRBD2
CASRQREWDTQYF
TGTGCCAGCAGGCAGCGGGAGTGGGATACGCAGTATTTT
>TRBV4-2|few|TRBJ1-4|.
CASSQATNEKLFF
TGTGCCAGCAGCCAGGCAACTAATGAAAAACTGTTTTTT
>TRBV7-2|few|TRBJ2-7|.
CASSLGPQGWNYEQYF
TGTGCCAGCAGCTTAGGACCACAGGGATGGAACTACGAGCAGTACTTC
>TRBV11-2|few|TRBJ2-3|.
CASSFWRSPDTQYF
TGTGCCAGCAGCTTTTGGAGGTCCCCCGATACGCAGTATTTT
>TRBV13|many|TRBJ2-5|.
CASSVRQRAGETQYF
TGTGCCAGCAGCGTCAGACAAAGGGCCGGGGAGACCCAGTACTTC
>TRBV7-9|.|TRBJ2-7|.
CASSLAVSESSYEQYF
TGTGCCAGCAGCTTAGCGGTCAGCGAGAGCTCCTACGAGCAGTACTTC
>TRBV29-1|few|TRBJ1-1|.
CSGIAAGTSTEAFF
TGCAGCGGTATTGCCGCCGGGACATCCACTGAAGCTTTCTTT
>TRBV9|.|TRBJ2-3|.
CASSLTGSSTDTQYF
TGTGCCAGCAGCCTTACTGGGTCTAGCACAGATACGCAGTATTTT
>TRBV7-2|many|TRBJ2-5|TRBD1
CASSSRQGARIQETQYF
TGTGCCAGCAGCTCACGACAGGGGGCGAGGATCCAAGAGACCCAGTACTTC
>TRBV10-3|few|TRBJ1-2|TRBD1
CAISESGQGDYGYTF
TGTGCCATCAGTGAGTCGGGACAGGGCGACTATGGCTACACCTTC
>TRBV9|few|TRBJ2-7|TRBD1
CASSVDGTGTLEQYF
TGTGCCAGCAGCGTAGATGGGACAGGGACCCTCGAGCAGTACTTC
>TRBV10-2|few|TRBJ1-2|TRBD1
CASSQTGIGYTF
TGCGCCAGCAGTCAGACAGGGATCGGCTACACCTTC
>TRBV6-5|.|TRBJ2-2|TRBD1
CASSYFTQGPGELFF
TGTGCCAGCAGTTACTTTACACAGGGGCCCGGGGAGCTGTTTTTT
>TRBV30|.|TRBJ1-2|.
CAWRRTESRTNYGYTF
TGTGCCTGGAGGCGGACGGAGAGCAGGACTAACTATGGCTACACCTTC
>TRBV7-2|few|TRBJ2-1|.
CASSGRQAIYNEQFF
TGTGCCAGCAGCGGACGACAGGCTATCTACAATGAGCAGTTCTTC
>TRBV30|many|TRBJ2-5|TRBD1
CAWGQGQGETQYF
TGTGCCTGGGGACAGGGACAGGGAGAGACCCAGTACTTC
>TRBV6-1|many|TRBJ2-1|TRBD1
CASSPLGQGFDEQFF
TGTGCCAGTTCCCCCCTAGGACAGGGATTCGATGAGCAGTTCTTC
>TRBV14|.|TRBJ2-5|.
CASSQRAEILKTQYF
TGTGCCAGCAGCCAAAGGGCCGAGATATTAAAGACCCAGTACTTC
>TRBV21-1|.|TRBJ2-3|.
CASSKALHTQYF
TGTGCCAGCAGCAAAGCCCTCCATACGCAGTATTTT
>TRBV27|.|TRBJ1-2|TRBD1
CASSPSGTGVNGYTF
TGTGCCAGCAGTCCGTCGGGGACAGGGGTGAATGGCTACACCTTC
>TRBV4-2|few|TRBJ1-1|.
CASSQGVGRPNTEAFF
TGTGCCAGCAGCCAGGGGGTGGGACGCCCGAACACTGAAGCTTTCTTT
>TRBV7-8|.|TRBJ2-3|.
CASSLIGPGTDTQYF
TGTGCCAGCAGCTTAATAGGGCCCGGCACAGATACGCAGTATTTT